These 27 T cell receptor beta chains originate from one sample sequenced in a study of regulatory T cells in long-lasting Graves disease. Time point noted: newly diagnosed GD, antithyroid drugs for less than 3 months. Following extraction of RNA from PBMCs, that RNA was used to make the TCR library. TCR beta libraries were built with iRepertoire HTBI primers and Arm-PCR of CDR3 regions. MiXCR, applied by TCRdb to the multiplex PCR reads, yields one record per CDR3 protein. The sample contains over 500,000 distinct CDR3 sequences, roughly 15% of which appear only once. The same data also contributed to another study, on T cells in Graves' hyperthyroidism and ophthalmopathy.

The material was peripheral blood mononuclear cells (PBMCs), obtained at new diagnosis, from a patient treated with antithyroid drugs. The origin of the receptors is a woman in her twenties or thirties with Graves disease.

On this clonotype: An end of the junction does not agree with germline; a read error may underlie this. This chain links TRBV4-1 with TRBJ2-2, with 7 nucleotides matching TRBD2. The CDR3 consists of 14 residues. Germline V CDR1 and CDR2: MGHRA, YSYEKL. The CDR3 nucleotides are TGTGCCAGCAGCCAAGCGGGAACGGCGGGGGAGCTGTTTTTT. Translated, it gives CASSQAGTAGELFF.

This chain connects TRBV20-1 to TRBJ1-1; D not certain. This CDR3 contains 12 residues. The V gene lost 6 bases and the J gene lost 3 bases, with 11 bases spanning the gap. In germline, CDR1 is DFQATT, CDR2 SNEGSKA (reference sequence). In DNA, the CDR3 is TGCAGTGCCCTTCCGTTGGACACTGAAGCTTTCTTT. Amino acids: CSALPLDTEAFF.

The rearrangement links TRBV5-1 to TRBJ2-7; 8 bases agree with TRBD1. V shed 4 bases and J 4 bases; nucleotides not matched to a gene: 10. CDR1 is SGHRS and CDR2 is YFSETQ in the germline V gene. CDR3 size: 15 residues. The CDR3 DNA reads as TGCGCCAGCAGCCATCGACAGGGGATGGAGTACGAGCAGTACTTC. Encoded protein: CASSHRQGMEYEQYF.

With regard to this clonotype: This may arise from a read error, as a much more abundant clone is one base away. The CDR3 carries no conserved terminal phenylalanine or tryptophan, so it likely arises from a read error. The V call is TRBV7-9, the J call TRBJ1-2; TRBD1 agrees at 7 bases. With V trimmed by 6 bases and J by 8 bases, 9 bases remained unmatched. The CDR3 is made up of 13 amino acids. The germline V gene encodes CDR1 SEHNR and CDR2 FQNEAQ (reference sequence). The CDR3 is CASRRQGNIGYTL. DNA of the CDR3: TGTGCCAGCAGAAGACAGGGAAATATCGGCTACACCCTC.

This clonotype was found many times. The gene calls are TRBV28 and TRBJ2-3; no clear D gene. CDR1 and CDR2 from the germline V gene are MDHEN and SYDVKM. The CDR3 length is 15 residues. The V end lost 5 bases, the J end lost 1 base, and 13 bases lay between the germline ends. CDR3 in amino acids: CASSPHGSGTDTQYF. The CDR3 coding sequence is TGTGCCAGCAGTCCCCACGGGTCTGGCACAGATACGCAGTATTTT.

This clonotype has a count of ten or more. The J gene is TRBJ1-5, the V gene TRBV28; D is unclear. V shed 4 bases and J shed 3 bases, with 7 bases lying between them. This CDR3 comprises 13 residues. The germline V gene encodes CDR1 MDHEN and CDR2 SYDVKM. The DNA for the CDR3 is TGTGCCAGCAGTTGGACGGACAATCAGCCCCAGCATTTT. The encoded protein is CASSWTDNQPQHF.

The CDR3 loop is CASSIGETLAKNIQYF. The CDR3 region has the DNA TGTGCCAGTAGTATCGGGGAAACCCTAGCCAAAAACATTCAGTACTTC. The rearrangement uses TRBV19 and TRBJ2-4; a possible D gene is TRBD2 (5 bases). Germline assignment: CDR1 LNHDA and CDR2 SQIVND (reference sequence). With 3 bases removed from V and 0 bases from J, the gap between germline ends came to 12 bases. This CDR3 contains 16 residues. The whole variable domain, filled in from reference TRBV19 and TRBJ2-4, reads DGGITQSPKYLFRKEGQNVTLSCEQNLNHDAMYWYRQDPGQGLRLIYYSQIVNDFQKGDIAEGYSVSREKKESFPLTVTSAQKNPTAFYLCASSIGETLAKNIQYFGAGTRLSVL.

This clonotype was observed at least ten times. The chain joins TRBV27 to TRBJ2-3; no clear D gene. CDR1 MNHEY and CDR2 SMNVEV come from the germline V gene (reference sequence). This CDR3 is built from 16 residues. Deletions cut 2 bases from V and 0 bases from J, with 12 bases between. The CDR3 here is CASSLAAGPSTDTQYF. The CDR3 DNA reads TGTGCCAGCAGTTTAGCGGCAGGCCCTAGCACAGATACGCAGTATTTT.

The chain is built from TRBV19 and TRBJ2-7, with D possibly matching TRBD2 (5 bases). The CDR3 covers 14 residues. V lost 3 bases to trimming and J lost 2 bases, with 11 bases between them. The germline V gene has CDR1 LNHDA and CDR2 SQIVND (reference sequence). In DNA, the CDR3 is TGTGCCAGTAGTATTGGTGGGAGAACCTACGAGCAGTACTTC. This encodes CASSIGGRTYEQYF. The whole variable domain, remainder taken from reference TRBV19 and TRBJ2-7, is DGGITQSPKYLFRKEGQNVTLSCEQNLNHDAMYWYRQDPGQGLRLIYYSQIVNDFQKGDIAEGYSVSREKKESFPLTVTSAQKNPTAFYLCASSIGGRTYEQYFGPGTRLTVT.

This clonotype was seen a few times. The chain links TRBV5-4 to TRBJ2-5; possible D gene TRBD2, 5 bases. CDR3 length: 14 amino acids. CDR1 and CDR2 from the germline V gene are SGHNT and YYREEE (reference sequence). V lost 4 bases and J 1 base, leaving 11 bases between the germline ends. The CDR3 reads CASSEGLIQETQYF. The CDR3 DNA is TGTGCCAGCAGCGAGGGCCTCATCCAAGAGACCCAGTACTTC.

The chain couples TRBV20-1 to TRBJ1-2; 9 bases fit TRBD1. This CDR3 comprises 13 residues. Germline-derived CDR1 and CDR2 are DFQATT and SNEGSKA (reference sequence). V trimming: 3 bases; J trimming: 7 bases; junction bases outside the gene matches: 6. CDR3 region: CSASGQGFFGYTF. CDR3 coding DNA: TGCAGTGCTAGTGGACAGGGGTTTTTTGGCTACACCTTC.

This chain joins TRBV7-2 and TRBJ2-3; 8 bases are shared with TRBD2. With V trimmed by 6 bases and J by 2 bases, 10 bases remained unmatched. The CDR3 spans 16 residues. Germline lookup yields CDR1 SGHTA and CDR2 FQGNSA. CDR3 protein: CASSPGGGRTTDTQYF. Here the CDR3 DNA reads TGTGCCAGCAGTCCGGGGGGCGGGAGGACCACAGATACGCAGTATTTT.

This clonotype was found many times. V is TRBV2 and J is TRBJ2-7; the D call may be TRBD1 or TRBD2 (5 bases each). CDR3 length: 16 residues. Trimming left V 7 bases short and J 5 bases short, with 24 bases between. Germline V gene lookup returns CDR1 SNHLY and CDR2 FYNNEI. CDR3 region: CASKRTEGQGFHEQYF. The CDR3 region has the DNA TGTGCCAGCAAACGCACCGAGGGGCAGGGTTTCCACGAGCAGTACTTC.

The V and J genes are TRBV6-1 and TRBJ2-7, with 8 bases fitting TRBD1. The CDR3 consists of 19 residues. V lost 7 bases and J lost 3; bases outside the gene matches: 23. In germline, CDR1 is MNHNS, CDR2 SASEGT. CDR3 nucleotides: TGTGCCAGCACCCCTCTCCCCGGGACAGGTGATTGGGGATACTACGAGCAGTACTTC. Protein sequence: CASTPLPGTGDWGYYEQYF.

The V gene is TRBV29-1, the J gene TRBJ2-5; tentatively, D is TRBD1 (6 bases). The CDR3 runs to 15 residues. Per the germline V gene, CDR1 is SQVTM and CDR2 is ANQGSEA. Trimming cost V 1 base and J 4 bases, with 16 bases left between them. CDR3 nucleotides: TGCAGCGTTGAAGGTCGAACAGGGAGTTTAGAGACCCAGTACTTC. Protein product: CSVEGRTGSLETQYF. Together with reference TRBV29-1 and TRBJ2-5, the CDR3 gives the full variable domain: SAVISQKPSRDICQRGTSLTIQCQVDSQVTMMFWYRQQPGQSLTLIATANQGSEATYESGFVIDKFPISRPNLTFSTLTVSNMSPEDSSIYLCSVEGRTGSLETQYFGPGTRLLVL.

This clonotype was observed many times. CDR3 in DNA: TGCGCCAGCAGCTCCGGGACAGGTTACACTGAAGCTTTCTTT. Its translation is CASSSGTGYTEAFF. The rearrangement uses TRBV5-1 and TRBJ1-1; TRBD1 matches 8 bases. The CDR3 runs to 14 residues. Germline CDR1 reads SGHRS; CDR2 reads YFSETQ. The V and J ends lost 3 bases and 3 bases, in that order; junction bases with no gene match: 4.

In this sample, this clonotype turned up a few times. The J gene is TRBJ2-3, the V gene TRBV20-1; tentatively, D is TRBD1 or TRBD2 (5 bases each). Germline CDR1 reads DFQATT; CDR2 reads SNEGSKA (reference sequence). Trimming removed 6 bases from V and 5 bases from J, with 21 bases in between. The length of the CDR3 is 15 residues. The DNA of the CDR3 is TGCAGTGCCCGACCGGGACCCTCCGTGAGAGATACGCAGTATTTT. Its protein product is CSARPGPSVRDTQYF.

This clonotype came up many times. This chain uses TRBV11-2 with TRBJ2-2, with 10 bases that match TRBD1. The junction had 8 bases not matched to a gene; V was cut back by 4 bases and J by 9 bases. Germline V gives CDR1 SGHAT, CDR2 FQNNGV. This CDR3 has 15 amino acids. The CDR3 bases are TGTGCCAGCAGCTCAGCCGGGACAGGGGCCCGGGAGCTGTTTTTT. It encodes CASSSAGTGARELFF.

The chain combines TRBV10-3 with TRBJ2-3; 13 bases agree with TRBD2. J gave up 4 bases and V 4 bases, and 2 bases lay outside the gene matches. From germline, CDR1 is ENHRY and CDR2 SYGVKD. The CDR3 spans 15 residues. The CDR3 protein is CAISGTSGSSDTQYF. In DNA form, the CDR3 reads TGTGCCATCAGTGGGACTAGCGGGAGTTCAGATACGCAGTATTTT.

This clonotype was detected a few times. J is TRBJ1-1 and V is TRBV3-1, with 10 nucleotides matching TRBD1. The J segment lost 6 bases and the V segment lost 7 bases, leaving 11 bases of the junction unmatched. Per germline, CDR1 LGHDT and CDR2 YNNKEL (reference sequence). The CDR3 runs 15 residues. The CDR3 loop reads CASTKEGTGASEAFF. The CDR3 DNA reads TGTGCCAGCACCAAGGAAGGGACAGGGGCTTCTGAAGCTTTCTTT. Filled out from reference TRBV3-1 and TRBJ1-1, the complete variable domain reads DTAVSQTPKYLVTQMGNDKSIKCEQNLGHDTMYWYKQDSKKFLKIMFSYNNKELIINETVPNRFSPKSPDKAHLNLHINSLELGDSAVYFCASTKEGTGASEAFFGQGTRLTVV.

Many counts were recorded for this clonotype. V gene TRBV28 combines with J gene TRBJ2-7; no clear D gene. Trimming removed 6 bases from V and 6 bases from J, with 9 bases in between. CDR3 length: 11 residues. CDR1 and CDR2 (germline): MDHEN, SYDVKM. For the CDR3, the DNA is TGTGCCAGCAGGAGTTTTTCCGAGCAGTACTTC. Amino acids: CASRSFSEQYF.

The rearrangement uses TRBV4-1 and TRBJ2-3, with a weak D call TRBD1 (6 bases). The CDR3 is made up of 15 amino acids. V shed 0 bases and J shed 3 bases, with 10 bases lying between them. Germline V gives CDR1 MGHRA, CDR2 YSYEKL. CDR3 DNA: TGCGCCAGCAGCCAAGAAGGGGGTTGGACAGATACGCAGTATTTT. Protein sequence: CASSQEGGWTDTQYF.

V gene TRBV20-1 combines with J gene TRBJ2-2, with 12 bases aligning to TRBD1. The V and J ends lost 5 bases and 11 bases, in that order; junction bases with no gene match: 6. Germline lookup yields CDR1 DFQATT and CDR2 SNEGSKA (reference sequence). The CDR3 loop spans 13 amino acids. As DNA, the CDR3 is TGCAGTGCTGGTGGGGACAGGGGGCCTGAGCTGTTTTTT. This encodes CSAGGDRGPELFF.

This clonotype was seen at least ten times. The CDR3 bases are TGTGCCAGCGGCTGGGACAGGGTACACGAGCAGTACTTC. Encoded protein: CASGWDRVHEQYF. The rearrangement links TRBV2 to TRBJ2-7, with TRBD1 matching 9 bases. CDR3 length: 13 amino acids. Germline V gene data show CDR1 as SNHLY and CDR2 as FYNNEI. V lost 8 bases to trimming and J lost 5 bases; unmatched junction nucleotides: 7.

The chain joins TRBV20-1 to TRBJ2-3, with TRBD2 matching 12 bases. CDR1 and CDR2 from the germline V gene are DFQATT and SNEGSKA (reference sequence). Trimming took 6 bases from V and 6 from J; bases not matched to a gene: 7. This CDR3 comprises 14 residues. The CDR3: CSALPSGRGDTQYF. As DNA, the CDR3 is TGCAGTGCATTACCTAGCGGGAGGGGGGATACGCAGTATTTT.

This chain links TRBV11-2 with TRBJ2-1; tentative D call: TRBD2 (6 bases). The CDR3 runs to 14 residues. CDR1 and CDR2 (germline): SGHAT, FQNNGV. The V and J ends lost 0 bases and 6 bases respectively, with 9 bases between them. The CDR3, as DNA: TGTGCCAGCAGCTTAGATCCTAGCGCCAATGAGCAGTTCTTC. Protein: CASSLDPSANEQFF.

This CDR3 reads CASSLSIIEQFF. The CDR3 bases are TGTGCCAGCAGCCTCTCTATTATTGAGCAGTTCTTC. V gene TRBV28 combines with J gene TRBJ2-1; no clear D gene. The germline gives CDR1 MDHEN, CDR2 SYDVKM. V was pared by 6 bases and J by 9 bases, with 12 bases between. The CDR3 has 12 amino acids. Combining the CDR3 with reference TRBV28 and TRBJ2-1 gives the whole variable domain DVKVTQSSRYLVKRTGEKVFLECVQDMDHENMFWYRQDPGLGLRLIYFSYDVKMKEKGDIPEGYSVSREKKERFSLILESASTNQTSMYLCASSLSIIEQFFGPGTRLTVL.